The sequence of this TCR beta chain was determined in a study of cytomegalovirus exposure and HLA in healthy donors. Study findings and constraints: In a later analysis, V- and J-gene trimming of beta chains associated with a DCLRE1C missense variant, replicated independently. In a later analysis, across HLA loci, associated TCR counts were highest for DRB1, lowest for HLA-C. About 87% or about 30% of the time was how often most TCR beta V segments were productive, according to an earlier analysis.

The PCR employed 60 Vbeta primers together with 13 Jbeta primers. Measured with immunoSEQ multiplex PCR; TCRdb has only the in-frame clones, and not every one. The data show 85,000 to 100,000 clones, over 60% seen once. As concerns this clone: Its antigen is still unknown.

CDR3 length equals 15 residues. CDR1 and CDR2 (germline): SGDLS, YYNGEE. The trim removed 4 bases at V and 4 bases at J, leaving 4 bases unmatched. The receptor comes from a man aged 55 to 69 in good health and CMV-seropositive. The chain recombines TRBV9 with TRBJ2-7; 14 bases agree with TRBD2. Sequences were obtained from PBMCs. The chain's CDR3 is CASSPRTSGGYEQYF. CDR3 bases: TGTGCCAGCAGCCCCCGGACTAGCGGGGGGTACGAGCAGTACTTC.